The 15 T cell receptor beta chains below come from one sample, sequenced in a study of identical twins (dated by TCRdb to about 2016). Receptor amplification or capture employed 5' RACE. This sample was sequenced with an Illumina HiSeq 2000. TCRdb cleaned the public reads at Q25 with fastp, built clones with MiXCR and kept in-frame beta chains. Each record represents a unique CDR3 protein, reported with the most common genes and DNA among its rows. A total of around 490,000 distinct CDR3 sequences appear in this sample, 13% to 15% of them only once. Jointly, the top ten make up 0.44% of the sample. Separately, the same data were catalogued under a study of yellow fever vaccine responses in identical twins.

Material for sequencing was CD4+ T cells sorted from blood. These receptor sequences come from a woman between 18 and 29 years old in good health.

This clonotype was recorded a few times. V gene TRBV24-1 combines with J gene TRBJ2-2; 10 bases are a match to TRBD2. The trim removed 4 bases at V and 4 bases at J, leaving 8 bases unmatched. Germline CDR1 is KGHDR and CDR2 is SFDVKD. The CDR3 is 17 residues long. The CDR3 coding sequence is TGTGCCACCAGTGACCCCCGGACTAGCGGAGTCACCGGGGAGCTGTTTTTT. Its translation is CATSDPRTSGVTGELFF.

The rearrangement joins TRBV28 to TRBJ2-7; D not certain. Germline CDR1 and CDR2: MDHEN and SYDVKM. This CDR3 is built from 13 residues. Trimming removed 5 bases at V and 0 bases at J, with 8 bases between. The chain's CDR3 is CASSTLSSYEQYV. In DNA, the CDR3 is TGTGCCAGCAGTACGCTAAGCTCCTACGAGCAGTACGTC.

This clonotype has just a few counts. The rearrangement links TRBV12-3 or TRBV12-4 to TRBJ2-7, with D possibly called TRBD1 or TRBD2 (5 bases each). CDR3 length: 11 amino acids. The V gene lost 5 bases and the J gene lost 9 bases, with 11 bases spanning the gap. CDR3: CASSRGDGQYF. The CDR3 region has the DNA TGTGCCAGCAGTCGAGGGGACGGGCAGTACTTC.

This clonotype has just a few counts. The CDR3 region is CASSLGSARAHGYTF. In nucleotides, the CDR3 is TGTGCCAGCAGCTTAGGATCGGCCAGGGCACATGGCTACACCTTC. The chain joins TRBV11-2 to TRBJ1-2, with D possibly being TRBD1 (5 bases). The CDR3 is made up of 15 amino acids. With 1 base removed from V and 6 bases from J, the gap between germline ends came to 15 bases. Looked up from germline, CDR1 is SGHAT and CDR2 is FQNNGV.

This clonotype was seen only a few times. The CDR3 nucleotides read TGTGCCAGCAGCCCGGACGGTCGAGGAAACACCATATATTTT. It codes for CASSPDGRGNTIYF. The V call is TRBV7-9, the J call TRBJ1-3; no definite D call. From germline, CDR1 is SEHNR and CDR2 FQNEAQ (reference sequence). Trimming shortened V by 5 bases and J by 4 bases, and 12 bases separated the two germline ends. There are 14 residues in the CDR3.

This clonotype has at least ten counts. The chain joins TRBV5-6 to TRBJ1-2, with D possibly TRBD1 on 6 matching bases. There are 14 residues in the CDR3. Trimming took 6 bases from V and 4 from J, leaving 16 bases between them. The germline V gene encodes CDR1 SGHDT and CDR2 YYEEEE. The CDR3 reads CASNPGALGYGYTF. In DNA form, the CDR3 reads TGTGCCAGCAACCCGGGGGCGCTCGGCTATGGCTACACCTTC.

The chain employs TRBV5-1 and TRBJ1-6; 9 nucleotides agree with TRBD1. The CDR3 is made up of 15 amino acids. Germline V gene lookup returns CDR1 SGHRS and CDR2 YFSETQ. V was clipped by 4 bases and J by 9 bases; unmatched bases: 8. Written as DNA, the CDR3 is TGCGCCAGCAGCGGAACAGGGGGCAATAGTTCACCCCTCCACTTT. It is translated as CASSGTGGNSSPLHF.

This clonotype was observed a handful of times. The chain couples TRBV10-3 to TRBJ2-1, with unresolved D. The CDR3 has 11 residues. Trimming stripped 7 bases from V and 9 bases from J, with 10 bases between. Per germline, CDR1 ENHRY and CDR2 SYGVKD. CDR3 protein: CAITGSGEQFF. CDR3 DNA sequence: TGTGCCATCACAGGTTCCGGTGAGCAGTTCTTC.

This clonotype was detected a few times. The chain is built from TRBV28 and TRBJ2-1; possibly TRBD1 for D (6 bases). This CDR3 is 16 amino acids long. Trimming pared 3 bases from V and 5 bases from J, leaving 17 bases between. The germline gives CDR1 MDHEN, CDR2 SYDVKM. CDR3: CASSFQGQRKNNEQFF. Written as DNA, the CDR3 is TGTGCCAGCAGTTTTCAAGGACAGCGAAAGAACAATGAGCAGTTCTTC.

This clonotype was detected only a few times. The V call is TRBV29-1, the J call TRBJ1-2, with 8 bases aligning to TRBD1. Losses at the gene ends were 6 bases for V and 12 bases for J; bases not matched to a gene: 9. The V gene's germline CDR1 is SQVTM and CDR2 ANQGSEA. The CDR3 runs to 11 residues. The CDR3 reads CSVDRAEGDTF. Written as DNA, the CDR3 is TGCAGCGTGGACAGGGCGGAAGGTGACACCTTC. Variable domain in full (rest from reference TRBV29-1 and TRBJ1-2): SAVISQKPSRDICQRGTSLTIQCQVDSQVTMMFWYRQQPGQSLTLIATANQGSEATYESGFVIDKFPISRPNLTFSTLTVSNMSPEDSSIYLCSVDRAEGDTFGSGTRLTVV.

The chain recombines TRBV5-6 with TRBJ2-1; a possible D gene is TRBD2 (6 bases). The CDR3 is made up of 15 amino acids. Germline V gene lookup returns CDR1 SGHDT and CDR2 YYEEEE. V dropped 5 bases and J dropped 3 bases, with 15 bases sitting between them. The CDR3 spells CASRRNGGLYNEQFF. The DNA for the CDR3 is TGTGCCAGCAGGCGGAACGGGGGACTCTACAATGAGCAGTTCTTC.

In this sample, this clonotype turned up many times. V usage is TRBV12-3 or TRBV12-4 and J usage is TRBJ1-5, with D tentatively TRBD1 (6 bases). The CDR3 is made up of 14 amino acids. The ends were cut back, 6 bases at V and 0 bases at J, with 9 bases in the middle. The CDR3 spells CASRGQYSNQPQHF. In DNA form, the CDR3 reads TGTGCCAGCAGAGGACAGTATAGCAATCAGCCCCAGCATTTT.

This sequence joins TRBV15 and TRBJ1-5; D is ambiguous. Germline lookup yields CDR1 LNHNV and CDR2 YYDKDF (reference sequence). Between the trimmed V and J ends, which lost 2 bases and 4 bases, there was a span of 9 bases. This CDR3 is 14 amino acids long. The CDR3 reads CATSRTPANQPQHF. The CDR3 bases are TGTGCCACCAGCAGAACTCCGGCTAATCAGCCCCAGCATTTT.

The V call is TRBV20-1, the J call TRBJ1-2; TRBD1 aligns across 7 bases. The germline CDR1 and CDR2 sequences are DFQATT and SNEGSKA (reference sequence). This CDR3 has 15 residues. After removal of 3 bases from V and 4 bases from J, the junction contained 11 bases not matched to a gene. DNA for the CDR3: TGCAGTGCTAGTGATACCGGGGACAGACCCTATGGCTACACCTTC. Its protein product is CSASDTGDRPYGYTF.

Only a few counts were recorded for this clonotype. CDR3 sequence: CASSSASGNNYEQYF. CDR3 DNA sequence: TGTGCCAGCAGCTCCGCTAGCGGGAATAACTACGAGCAGTACTTC. The chain uses TRBV7-8 and TRBJ2-7; TRBD2 agrees at 9 bases. The V and J ends lost 4 bases and 3 bases, in that order; junction bases with no gene match: 7. The CDR3 is made up of 15 amino acids. CDR1 is SGHVS, CDR2 FQNEAQ, per germline. The variable domain in full, with the rest retrieved from reference TRBV7-8 and TRBJ2-7, is GAGVSQSPRYKVAKRGQDVALRCDPISGHVSLFWYQQALGQGPEFLTYFQNEAQLDKSGLPSDRFFAERPEGSVSTLKIQRTQQEDSAVYLCASSSASGNNYEQYFGPGTRLTVT.